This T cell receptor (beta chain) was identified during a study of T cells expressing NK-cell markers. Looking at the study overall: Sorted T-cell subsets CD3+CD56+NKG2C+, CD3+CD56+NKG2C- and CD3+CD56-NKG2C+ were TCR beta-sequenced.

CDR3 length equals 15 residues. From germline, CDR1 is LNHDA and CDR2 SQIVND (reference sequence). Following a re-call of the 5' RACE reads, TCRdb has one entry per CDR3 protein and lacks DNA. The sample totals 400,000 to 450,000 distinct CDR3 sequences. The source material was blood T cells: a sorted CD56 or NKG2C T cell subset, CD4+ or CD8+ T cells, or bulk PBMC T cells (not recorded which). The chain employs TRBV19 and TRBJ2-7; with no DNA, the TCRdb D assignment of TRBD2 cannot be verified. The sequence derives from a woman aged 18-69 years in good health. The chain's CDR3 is CASSERTVHSYEQYF. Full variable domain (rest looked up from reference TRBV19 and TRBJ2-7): DGGITQSPKYLFRKEGQNVTLSCEQNLNHDAMYWYRQDPGQGLRLIYYSQIVNDFQKGDIAEGYSVSREKKESFPLTVTSAQKNPTAFYLCASSERTVHSYEQYFGPGTRLTVT.